The source of this T cell receptor (beta chain) is a study of response to subunit inactivated influenza vaccine. Findings of the study overall: The authors offered the suggestion that each seasonal influenza vaccination recruits few new T cells.

Each CDR3 protein gets one entry after TCRdb re-called the RT-PCR reads with MiXCR. Among under 200,000 distinct CDR3 sequences, around 11% were seen once, and the ten largest hold about a third. This clonotype occurred many times. What it recognizes is unknown. The germline V gene encodes CDR1 SGHTA and CDR2 FQGNSA. The length of the CDR3 is 14 residues. Trimming took off 0 bases at V and 0 bases at J, with 2 bases between the two ends. This material consisted of CD8+ T cells sorted from PBMCs, taken around 25 months after vaccination. This TCR was sampled from a man in his fifties or sixties who received an inactivated influenza vaccine. This chain joins TRBV7-2 and TRBJ2-2; the D is unclear. CDR3 region: CASSLAPNTGELFF. Here the CDR3 DNA reads TGTGCCAGCAGCTTAGCACCGAACACCGGGGAGCTGTTTTTT. Looking up the rest from reference TRBV7-2 and TRBJ2-2 gives the full variable domain: GAGVSQSPSNKVTEKGKDVELRCDPISGHTALYWYRQSLGQGLEFLIYFQGNSAPDKSGLPSDRFSAERTGGSVSTLTIQRTQQEDSAVYLCASSLAPNTGELFFGEGSRLTVL.